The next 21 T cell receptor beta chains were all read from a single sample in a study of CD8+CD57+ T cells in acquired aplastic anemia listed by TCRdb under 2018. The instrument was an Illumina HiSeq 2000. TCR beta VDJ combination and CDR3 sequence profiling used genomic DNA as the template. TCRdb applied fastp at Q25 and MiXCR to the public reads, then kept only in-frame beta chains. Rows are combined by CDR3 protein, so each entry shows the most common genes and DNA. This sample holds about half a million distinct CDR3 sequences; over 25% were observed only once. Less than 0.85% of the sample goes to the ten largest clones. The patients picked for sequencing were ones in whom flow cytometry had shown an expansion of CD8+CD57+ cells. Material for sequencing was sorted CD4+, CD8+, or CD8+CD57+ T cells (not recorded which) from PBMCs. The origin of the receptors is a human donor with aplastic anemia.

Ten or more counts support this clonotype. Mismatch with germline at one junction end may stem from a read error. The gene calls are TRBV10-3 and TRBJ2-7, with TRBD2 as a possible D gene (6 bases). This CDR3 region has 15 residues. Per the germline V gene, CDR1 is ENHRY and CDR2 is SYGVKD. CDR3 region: CASSEGAGSSYEQYF. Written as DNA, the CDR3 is TGTGCCAGCAGTGAGGGAGCGGGCAGCTCCTACGAGCAGTACTTC.

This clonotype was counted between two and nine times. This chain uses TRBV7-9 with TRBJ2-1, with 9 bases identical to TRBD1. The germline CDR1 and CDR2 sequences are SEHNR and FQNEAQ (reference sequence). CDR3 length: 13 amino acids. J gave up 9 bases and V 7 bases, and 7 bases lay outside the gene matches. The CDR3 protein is CASNSGQGTEQFF. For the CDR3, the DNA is TGTGCCAGCAACTCGGGACAGGGCACTGAGCAGTTCTTC.

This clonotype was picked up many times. As DNA, the CDR3 is TGTGCCAGCAGCTCAGAGGGAGGGTTCAATCAGCCCCAGCATTTT. This translates into CASSSEGGFNQPQHF. The J gene is TRBJ1-5, the V gene TRBV7-2; D is ambiguous. V shed 4 bases and J shed 3 bases, with 13 bases lying between them. Germline CDR1 is SGHTA and CDR2 is FQGNSA. This CDR3 comprises 15 residues.

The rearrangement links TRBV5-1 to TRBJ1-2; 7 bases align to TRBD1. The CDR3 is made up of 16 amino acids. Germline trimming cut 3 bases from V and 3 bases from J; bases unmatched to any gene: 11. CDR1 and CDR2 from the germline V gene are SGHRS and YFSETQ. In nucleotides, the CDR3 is TGCGCCAGCAGCTGCGCGTTAGAACAGGGGTACTATGGCTACACCTTC. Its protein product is CASSCALEQGYYGYTF. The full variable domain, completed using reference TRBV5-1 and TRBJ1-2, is KAGVTQTPRYLIKTRGQQVTLSCSPISGHRSVSWYQQTPGQGLQFLFEYFSETQRNKGNFPGRFSGRQFSNSRSEMNVSTLELGDSALYLCASSCALEQGYYGYTFGSGTRLTVV.

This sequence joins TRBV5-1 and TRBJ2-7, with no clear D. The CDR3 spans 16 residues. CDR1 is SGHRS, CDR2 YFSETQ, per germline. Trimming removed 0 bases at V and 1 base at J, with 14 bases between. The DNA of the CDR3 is TGCGCCAGCAGCTTGGGAATCGTCGACATATCCTACGAGCAGTACTTC. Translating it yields CASSLGIVDISYEQYF.

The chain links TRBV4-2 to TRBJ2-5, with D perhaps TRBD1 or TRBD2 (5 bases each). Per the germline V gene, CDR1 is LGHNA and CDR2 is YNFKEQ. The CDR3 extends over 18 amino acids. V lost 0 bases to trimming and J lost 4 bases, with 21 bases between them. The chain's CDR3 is CASSQEGAGRVFGETQYF. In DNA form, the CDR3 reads TGTGCCAGCAGCCAAGAGGGCGCGGGCAGGGTTTTTGGAGAGACCCAGTACTTC.

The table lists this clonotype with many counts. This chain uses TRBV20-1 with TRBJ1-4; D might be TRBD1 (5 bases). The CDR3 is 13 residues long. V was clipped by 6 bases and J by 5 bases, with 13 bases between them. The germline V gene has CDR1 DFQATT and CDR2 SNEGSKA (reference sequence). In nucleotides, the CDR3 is TGCAGTGCCTGGGACCGCGTAAATGAAAAACTGTTTTTT. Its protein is CSAWDRVNEKLFF.

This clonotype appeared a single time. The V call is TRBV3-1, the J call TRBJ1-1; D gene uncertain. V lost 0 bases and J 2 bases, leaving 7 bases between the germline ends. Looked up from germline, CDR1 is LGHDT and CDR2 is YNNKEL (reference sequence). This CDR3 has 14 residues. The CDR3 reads CASSQDFGNTEAFF. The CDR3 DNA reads TGTGCCAGCAGCCAAGATTTTGGAAACACTGAAGCTTTCTTT.

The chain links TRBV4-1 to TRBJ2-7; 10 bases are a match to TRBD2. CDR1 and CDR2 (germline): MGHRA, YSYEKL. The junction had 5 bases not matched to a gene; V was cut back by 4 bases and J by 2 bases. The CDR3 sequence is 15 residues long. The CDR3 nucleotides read TGCGCCAGCAGCCTCGACCTAGCGGGAGCCTACGAGCAGTACTTC. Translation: CASSLDLAGAYEQYF.

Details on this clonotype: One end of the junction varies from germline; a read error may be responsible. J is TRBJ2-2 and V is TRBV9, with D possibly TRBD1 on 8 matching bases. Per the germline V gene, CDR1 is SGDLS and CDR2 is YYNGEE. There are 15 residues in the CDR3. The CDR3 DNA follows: TGTGCCAGCAGGGGACAGGCCTTAGGACCGGGGGGGCTGTTTTTT. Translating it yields CASRGQALGPGGLFF.

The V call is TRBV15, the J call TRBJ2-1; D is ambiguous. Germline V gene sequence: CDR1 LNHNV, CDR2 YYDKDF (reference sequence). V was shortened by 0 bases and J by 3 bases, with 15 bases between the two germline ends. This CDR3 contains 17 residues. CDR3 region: CATSRDRWGKGYNEQFF. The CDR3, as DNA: TGTGCCACCAGCAGAGATAGATGGGGAAAGGGCTACAATGAGCAGTTCTTC.

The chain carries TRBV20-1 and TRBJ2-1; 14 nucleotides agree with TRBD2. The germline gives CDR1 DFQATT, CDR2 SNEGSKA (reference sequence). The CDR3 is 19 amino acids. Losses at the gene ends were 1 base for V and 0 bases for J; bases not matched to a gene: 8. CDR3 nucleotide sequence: TGCAGTGCTAGAGCCTCGGGACTAGCGGGAGTCAGCTCCTACAATGAGCAGTTCTTC. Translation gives CSARASGLAGVSSYNEQFF.

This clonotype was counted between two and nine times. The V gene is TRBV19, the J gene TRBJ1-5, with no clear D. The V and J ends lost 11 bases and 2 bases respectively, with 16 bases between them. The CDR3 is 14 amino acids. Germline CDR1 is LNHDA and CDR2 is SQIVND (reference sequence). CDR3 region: CAWNAVTGNQPQHF. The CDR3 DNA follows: TGTGCCTGGAACGCCGTAACGGGCAATCAGCCCCAGCATTTT.

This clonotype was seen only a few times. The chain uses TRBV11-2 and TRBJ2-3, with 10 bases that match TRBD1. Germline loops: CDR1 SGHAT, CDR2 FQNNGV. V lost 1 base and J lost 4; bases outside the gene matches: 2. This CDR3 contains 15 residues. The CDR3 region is CASSLGTGGADTQYF. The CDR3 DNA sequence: TGTGCCAGCAGCTTAGGGACAGGGGGGGCAGATACGCAGTATTTT.

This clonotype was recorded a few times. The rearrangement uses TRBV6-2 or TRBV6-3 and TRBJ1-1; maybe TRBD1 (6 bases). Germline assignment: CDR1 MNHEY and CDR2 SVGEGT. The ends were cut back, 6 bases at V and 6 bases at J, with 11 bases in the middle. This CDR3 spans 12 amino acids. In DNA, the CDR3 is TGTGCCAGCAGGCCAGGGGCGGCTGAAGCTTTCTTT. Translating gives CASRPGAAEAFF.

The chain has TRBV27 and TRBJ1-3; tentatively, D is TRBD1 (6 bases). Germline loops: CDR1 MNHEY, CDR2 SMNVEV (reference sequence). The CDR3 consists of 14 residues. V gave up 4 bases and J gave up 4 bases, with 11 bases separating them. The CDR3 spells CASSSTGNGNTIYF. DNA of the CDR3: TGTGCCAGCAGTTCTACAGGGAACGGAAACACCATATATTTT.

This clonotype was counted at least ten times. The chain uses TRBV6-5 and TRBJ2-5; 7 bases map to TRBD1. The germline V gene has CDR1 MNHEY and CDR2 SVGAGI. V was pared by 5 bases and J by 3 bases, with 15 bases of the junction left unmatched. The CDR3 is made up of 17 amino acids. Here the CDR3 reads CASSKLWTGPREETQYF. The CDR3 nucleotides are TGTGCCAGCAGTAAACTATGGACAGGCCCCCGTGAAGAGACCCAGTACTTC.

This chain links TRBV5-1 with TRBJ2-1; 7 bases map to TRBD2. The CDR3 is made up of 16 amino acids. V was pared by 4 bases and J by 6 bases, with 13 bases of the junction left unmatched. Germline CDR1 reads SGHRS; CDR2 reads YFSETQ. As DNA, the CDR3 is TGCGCCAGCAGCCCAGCGACTAGCTCTTACTTCAATGAGCAGTTCTTC. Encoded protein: CASSPATSSYFNEQFF.

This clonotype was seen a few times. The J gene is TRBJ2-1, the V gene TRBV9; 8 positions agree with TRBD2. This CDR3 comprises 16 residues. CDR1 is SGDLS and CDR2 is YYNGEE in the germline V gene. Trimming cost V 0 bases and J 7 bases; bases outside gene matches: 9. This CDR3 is CASSVVPAGGGNEQFF. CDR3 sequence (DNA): TGTGCCAGCAGCGTAGTGCCGGCGGGAGGTGGGAATGAGCAGTTCTTC. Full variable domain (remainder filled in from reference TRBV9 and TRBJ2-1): DSGVTQTPKHLITATGQRVTLRCSPRSGDLSVYWYQQSLDQGLQFLIQYYNGEERAKGNILERFSAQQFPDLHSELNLSSLELGDSALYFCASSVVPAGGGNEQFFGPGTRLTVL.

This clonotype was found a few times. CDR3 sequence reads: CSARSTGGGGNTIYF. The CDR3 nucleotides read TGCAGTGCTAGATCCACAGGGGGAGGGGGAAACACCATATATTTT. This chain links TRBV20-1 with TRBJ1-3; 8 bases are a match to TRBD1. J was trimmed by 4 bases and V by 2 bases; bases with no gene match: 7. The CDR3 spans 15 residues. Germline CDR1 reads DFQATT; CDR2 reads SNEGSKA (reference sequence).

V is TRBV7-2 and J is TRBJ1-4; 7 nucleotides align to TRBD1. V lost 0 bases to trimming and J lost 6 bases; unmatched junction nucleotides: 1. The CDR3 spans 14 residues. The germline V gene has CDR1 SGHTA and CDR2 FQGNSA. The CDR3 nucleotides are TGTGCCAGCAGCTTAGCAGGGGGCGATGAAAAACTGTTTTTT. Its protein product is CASSLAGGDEKLFF.